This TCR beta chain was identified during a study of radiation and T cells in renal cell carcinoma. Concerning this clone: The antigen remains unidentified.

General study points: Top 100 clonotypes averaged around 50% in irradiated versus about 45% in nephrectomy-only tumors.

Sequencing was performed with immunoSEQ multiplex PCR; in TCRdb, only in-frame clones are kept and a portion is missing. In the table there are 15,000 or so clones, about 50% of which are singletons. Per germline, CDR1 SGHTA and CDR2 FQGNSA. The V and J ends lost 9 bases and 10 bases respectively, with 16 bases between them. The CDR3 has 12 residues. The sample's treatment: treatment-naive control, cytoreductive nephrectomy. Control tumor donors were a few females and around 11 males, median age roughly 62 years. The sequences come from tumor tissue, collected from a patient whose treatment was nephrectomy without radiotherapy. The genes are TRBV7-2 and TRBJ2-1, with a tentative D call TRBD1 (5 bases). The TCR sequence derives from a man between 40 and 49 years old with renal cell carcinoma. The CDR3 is CARNSAGWEQFF. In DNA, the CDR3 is TGTGCCAGAAACTCCGCAGGGTGGGAGCAGTTCTTC.